Below, 13 T cell receptor beta chains from the same sample are listed, as sequenced in a study of blood T cell repertoires in COVID-19. Assay: immunoSEQ multiplex PCR; the TCRdb copy retains only in-frame clones and omits some. The repertoire includes nearly 250,000 clones, roughly 85% of them detected once, and about 9.1% sits in the top ten. Source material: PBMCs or T cells enriched from blood (not recorded which). Receptors originate from a woman aged 45 to 65 with acute COVID-19.

The chain uses TRBV19 and TRBJ1-3; D perhaps matches TRBD1 (5 bases). CDR1 and CDR2 from the germline V gene are LNHDA and SQIVND (reference sequence). The CDR3 extends over 15 amino acids. V dropped 4 bases and J dropped 2 bases, with 12 bases sitting between them. Here the CDR3 DNA reads TGTGCCAGTAGTACCCCGGGGGGTGCTGGAAACACCATATATTTT. The encoded protein is CASSTPGGAGNTIYF.

The CDR3 sequence is CASSDLGPGLVDGYTF. In DNA, the CDR3 is TGTGCCAGCAGTGACCTCGGGCCGGGATTGGTCGATGGCTACACCTTC. This chain links TRBV25-1 with TRBJ1-2; D remains ambiguous. The CDR3 contains 16 residues. Germline values: CDR1 MGHDK, CDR2 SYGVNS. V was pared by 3 bases and J by 6 bases, with 20 bases between.

The CDR3 DNA reads TGTGCCAGCAGCTTGCCGGGACTAGCGGAAGAGACCCAGTACTTC. This translates into CASSLPGLAEETQYF. The V and J genes are TRBV7-9 and TRBJ2-5; 11 nucleotides align to TRBD2. This CDR3 region has 15 residues. V shed 3 bases and J 3 bases; nucleotides not matched to a gene: 3. CDR1 is SEHNR and CDR2 is FQNEAQ in the germline V gene (reference sequence).

The V gene is TRBV5-6, the J gene TRBJ2-1, with TRBD2 matching 7 bases. Trimming cost V 6 bases and J 2 bases; bases outside gene matches: 5. Germline values: CDR1 SGHDT, CDR2 YYEEEE. This CDR3 has 14 residues. The CDR3 reads CASNAGETYNEQFF. DNA of the CDR3: TGTGCCAGCAACGCGGGGGAGACCTACAATGAGCAGTTCTTC.

The chain carries TRBV28 and TRBJ1-5; 8 nucleotides align to TRBD1. Germline CDR1 reads MDHEN; CDR2 reads SYDVKM. V lost 6 bases, J lost 2 bases, and 6 bases stayed unmatched. This CDR3 is 15 amino acids long. CDR3 protein: CASSSGGEGNQPQHF. Written as DNA, the CDR3 is TGTGCCAGCAGCTCAGGGGGCGAGGGCAATCAGCCCCAGCATTTT.

This chain joins TRBV11-1 and TRBJ2-5; tentative D call: TRBD2 (6 bases). Germline assignment: CDR1 SGHAT and CDR2 FQDESV (reference sequence). Trimming took 5 bases from V and 3 from J, leaving 13 bases between them. The length of the CDR3 is 14 residues. The CDR3 DNA is TGTGCCAGCAGCCTCAGCCGCGGGGAAGAGACCCAGTACTTC. Protein: CASSLSRGEETQYF. Supplemented by reference TRBV11-1 and TRBJ2-5, the full variable domain reads EAEVAQSPRYKITEKSQAVAFWCDPISGHATLYWYRQILGQGPELLVQFQDESVVDDSQLPKDRFSAERLKGVDSTLKIQPAELGDSAMYLCASSLSRGEETQYFGPGTRLLVL.

The chain employs TRBV12-3 or TRBV12-4 and TRBJ2-1; D is ambiguous. The CDR3 loop spans 11 amino acids. V lost 6 bases and J lost 6, with 6 bases in between. The CDR3 is CASSTGNEQFF. DNA for the CDR3: TGTGCCAGCAGCACGGGCAATGAGCAGTTCTTC.

J is TRBJ1-1 and V is TRBV6-2 or TRBV6-3, with 7 bases that match TRBD1. The CDR3 contains 14 residues. J gave up 3 bases and V 3 bases, and 4 bases lay outside the gene matches. The V gene's germline CDR1 is MNHEY and CDR2 SVGEGT. CDR3 sequence: CASSYAGGYTEAFF. The DNA for the CDR3 is TGTGCCAGCAGTTATGCAGGGGGGTACACTGAAGCTTTCTTT.

The gene calls are TRBV30 and TRBJ1-5, with D maybe TRBD1 (6 bases). This CDR3 region has 13 residues. The germline CDR1 and CDR2 sequences are GTSNPN and SVGIG (reference sequence). V gave up 5 bases and J gave up 2 bases, with 10 bases separating them. CDR3 coding DNA: TGTGCCTGGGACGCAGGGGGCAATCAGCCCCAGCATTTT. Translating gives CAWDAGGNQPQHF.

V and J are TRBV9 and TRBJ2-1, with TRBD2 identical over 9 bases. Germline V gene data show CDR1 as SGDLS and CDR2 as YYNGEE. The CDR3 totals 16 residues. J lost 8 bases, V lost 2 bases, and 11 bases had no gene match. The chain's CDR3 is CASSVSGLATRDEQFF. Written as DNA, the CDR3 is TGTGCCAGCAGCGTCTCTGGACTAGCGACGAGGGATGAGCAGTTCTTC.

This clone was detected a few times. The V and J genes are TRBV4-3 and TRBJ1-1; D gene uncertain. Germline values: CDR1 LGHNA, CDR2 YSLEER. The CDR3 totals 14 residues. Trimming removed 2 bases at V and 0 bases at J, with 7 bases between. CDR3 in amino acids: CASSQSSLNTEAFF. CDR3 nucleotides: TGCGCCAGCAGCCAATCGAGCCTGAACACTGAAGCTTTCTTT.

This clone showed up just a few times. The chain is built from TRBV19 and TRBJ1-1; 8 bases match TRBD1. CDR1 is LNHDA, CDR2 SQIVND, per germline (reference sequence). This CDR3 is 15 amino acids long. Unmatched junction bases numbered 9, after V lost 4 bases and J lost 5 bases. This chain's CDR3 is CASSTGQGRGTEAFF. The CDR3, as DNA: TGTGCCAGTAGTACCGGACAGGGAAGGGGGACTGAAGCTTTCTTT.

A few counts support this clone. The rearrangement uses TRBV27 and TRBJ2-7, with D possibly matching TRBD1 (6 bases). From germline, CDR1 is MNHEY and CDR2 SMNVEV (reference sequence). V dropped 2 bases and J dropped 0 bases, with 14 bases sitting between them. This CDR3 is built from 16 residues. In DNA, the CDR3 is TGTGCCAGCAGTTTAGCTTTCGGGACAAGCTCCTACGAGCAGTACTTC. Protein sequence: CASSLAFGTSSYEQYF.